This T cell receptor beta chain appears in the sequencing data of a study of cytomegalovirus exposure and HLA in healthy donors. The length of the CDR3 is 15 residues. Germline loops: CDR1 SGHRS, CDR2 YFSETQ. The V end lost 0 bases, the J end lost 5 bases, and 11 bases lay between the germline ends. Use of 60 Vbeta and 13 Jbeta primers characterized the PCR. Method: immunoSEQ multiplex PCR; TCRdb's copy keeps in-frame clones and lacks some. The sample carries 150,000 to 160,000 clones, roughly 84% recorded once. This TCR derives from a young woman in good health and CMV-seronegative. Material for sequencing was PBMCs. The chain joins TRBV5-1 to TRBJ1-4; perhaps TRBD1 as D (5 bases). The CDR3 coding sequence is TGCGCCAGCAGCTTGGTGTCAGGGTTAAATGAAAAACTGTTTTTT. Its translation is CASSLVSGLNEKLFF.